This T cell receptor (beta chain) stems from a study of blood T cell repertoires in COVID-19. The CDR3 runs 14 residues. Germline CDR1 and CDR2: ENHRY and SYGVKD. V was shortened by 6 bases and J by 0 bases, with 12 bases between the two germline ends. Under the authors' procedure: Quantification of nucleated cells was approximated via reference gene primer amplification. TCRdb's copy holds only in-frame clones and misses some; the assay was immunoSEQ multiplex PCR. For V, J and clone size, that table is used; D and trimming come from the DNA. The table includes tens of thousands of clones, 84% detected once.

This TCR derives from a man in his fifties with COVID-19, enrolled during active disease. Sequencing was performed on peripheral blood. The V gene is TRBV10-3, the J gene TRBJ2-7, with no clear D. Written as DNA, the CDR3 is TGTGCCATCAGGCAGGCCCAAAGCTCCTACGAGCAGTACTTC. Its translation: CAIRQAQSSYEQYF.